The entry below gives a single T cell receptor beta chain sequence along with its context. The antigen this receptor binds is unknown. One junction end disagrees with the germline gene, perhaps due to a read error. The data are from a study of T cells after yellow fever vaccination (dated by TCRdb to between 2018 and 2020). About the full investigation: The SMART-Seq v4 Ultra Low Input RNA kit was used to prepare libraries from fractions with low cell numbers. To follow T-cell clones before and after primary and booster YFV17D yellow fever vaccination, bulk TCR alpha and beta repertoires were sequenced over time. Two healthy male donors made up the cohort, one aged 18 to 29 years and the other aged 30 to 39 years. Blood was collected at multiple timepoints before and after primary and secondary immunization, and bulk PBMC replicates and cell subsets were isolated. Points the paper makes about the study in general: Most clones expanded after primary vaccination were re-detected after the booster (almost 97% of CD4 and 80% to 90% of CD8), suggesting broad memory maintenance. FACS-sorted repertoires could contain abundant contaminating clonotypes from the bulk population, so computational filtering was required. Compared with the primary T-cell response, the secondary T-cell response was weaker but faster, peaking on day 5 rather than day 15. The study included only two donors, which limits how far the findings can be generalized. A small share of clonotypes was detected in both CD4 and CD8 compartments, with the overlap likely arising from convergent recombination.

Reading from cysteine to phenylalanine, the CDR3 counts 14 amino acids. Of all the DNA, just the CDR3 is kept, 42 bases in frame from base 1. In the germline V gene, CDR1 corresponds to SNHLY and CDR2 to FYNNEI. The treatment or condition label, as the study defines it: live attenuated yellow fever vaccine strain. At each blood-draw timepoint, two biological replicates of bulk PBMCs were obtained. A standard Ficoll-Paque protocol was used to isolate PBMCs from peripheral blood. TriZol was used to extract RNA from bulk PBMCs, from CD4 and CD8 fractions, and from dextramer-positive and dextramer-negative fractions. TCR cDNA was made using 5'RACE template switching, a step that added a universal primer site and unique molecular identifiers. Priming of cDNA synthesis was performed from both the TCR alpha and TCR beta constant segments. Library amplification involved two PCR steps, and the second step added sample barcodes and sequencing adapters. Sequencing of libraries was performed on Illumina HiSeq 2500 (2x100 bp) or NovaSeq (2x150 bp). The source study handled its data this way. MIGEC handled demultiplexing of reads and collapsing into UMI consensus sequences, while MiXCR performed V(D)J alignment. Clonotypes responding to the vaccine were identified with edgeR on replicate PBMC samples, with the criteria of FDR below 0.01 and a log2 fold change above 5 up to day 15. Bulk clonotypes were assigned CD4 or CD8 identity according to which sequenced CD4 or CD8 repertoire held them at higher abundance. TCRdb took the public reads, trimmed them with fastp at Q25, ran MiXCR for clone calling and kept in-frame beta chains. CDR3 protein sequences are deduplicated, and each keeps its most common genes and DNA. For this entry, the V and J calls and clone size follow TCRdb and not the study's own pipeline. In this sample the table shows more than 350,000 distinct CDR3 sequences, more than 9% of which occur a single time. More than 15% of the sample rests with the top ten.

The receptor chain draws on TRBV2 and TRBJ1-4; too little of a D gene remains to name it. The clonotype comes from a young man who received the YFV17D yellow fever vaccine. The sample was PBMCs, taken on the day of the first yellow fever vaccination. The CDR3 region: CASSEGGTYEKLFF. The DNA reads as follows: TGTGCCAGCAGTGAAGGAGGAACTTATGAAAAACTGTTTTTT.